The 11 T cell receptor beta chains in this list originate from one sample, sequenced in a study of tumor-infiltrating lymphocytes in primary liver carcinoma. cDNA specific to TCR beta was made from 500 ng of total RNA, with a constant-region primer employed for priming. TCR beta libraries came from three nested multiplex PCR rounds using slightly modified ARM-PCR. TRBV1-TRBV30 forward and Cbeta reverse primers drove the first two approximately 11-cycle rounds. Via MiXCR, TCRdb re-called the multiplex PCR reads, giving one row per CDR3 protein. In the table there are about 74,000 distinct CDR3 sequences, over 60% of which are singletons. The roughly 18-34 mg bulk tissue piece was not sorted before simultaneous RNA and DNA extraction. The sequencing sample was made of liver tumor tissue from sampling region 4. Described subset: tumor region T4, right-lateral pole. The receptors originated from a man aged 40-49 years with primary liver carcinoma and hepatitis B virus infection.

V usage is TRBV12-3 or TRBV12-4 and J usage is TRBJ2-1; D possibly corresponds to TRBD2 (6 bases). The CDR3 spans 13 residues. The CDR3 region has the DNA TGTGCTGGCGGGACCAGCGGTCATAATGAGCAGTTCTTC. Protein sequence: CAGGTSGHNEQFF.

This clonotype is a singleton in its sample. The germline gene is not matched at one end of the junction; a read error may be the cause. Here the CDR3 reads CANRDHGTGSYVQYF. The DNA of the CDR3 is TGTGCCAACAGGGATCACGGGACAGGGTCCTACGTGCAGTACTTC. The chain recombines TRBV6-6 with TRBJ2-7; 9 nucleotides align to TRBD1. Germline loops: CDR1 MNHNY, CDR2 SVGAGI (reference sequence). This CDR3 has 15 amino acids.

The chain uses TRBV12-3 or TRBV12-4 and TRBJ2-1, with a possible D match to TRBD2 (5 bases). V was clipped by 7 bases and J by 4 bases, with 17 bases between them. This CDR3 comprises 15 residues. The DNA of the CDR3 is TGTGCCAGCAATTTGAGGGTTGAGTCATACAATGAGCAGTTCTTC. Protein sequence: CASNLRVESYNEQFF.

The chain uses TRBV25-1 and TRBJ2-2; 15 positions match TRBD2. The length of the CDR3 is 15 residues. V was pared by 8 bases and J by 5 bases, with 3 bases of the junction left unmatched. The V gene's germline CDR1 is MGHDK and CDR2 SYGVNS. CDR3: CASGGLAGGTGELFF. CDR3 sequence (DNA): TGTGCCAGCGGGGGACTAGCGGGAGGAACCGGGGAGCTGTTTTTT.

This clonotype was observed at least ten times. CDR3 in DNA: TGCGCCAGCAGCCAAAGGTATTCAGCGAACACGGTCGGGGCCAACGTCCTGACTTTC. Translated: CASSQRYSANTVGANVLTF. The V and J genes are TRBV4-1 and TRBJ2-6; D not certain. CDR3 length equals 19 residues. Germline V CDR1 and CDR2: MGHRA, YSYEKL. The V end was cut by 2 bases, the J end by 4 bases, with 21 bases between.

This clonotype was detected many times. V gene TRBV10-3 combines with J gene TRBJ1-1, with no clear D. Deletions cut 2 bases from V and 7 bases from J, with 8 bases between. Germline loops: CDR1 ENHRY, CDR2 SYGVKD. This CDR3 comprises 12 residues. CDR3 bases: TGTGCCATCAGTGAGGGTCGGTATGAAGCTTTCTTT. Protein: CAISEGRYEAFF.

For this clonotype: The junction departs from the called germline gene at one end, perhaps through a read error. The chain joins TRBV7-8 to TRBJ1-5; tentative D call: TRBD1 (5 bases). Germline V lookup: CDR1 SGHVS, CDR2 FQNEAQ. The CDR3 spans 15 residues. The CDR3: CASCSGLNSNQPLHF. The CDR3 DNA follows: TGTGCCAGCTGCTCGGGACTGAATAGCAATCAGCCCCTGCATTTT.

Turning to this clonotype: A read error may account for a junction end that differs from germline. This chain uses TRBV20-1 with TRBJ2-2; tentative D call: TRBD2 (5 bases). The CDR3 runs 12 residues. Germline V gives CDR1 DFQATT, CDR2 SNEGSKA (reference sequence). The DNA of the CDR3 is TGCAGTGCTACCAGTGACACCGGGAAGCTGTTTTTT. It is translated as CSATSDTGKLFF.

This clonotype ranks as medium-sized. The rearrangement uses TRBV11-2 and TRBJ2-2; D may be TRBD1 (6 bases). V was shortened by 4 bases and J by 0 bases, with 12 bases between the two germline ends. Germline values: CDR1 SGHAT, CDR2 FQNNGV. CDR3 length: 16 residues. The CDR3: CASSSRQASNTGELFF. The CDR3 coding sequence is TGTGCCAGCAGCTCCAGACAGGCTTCGAACACCGGGGAGCTGTTTTTT.

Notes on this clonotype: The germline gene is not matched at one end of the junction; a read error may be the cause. For the CDR3, the DNA is TGTGCCAGCAGTCCCCAACAGCGTAGCACTGAAGCTTCCTTT. Translating it yields CASSPQQRSTEASF. This chain joins TRBV12-3 or TRBV12-4 and TRBJ1-1; no reliable D call. The CDR3 is 14 amino acids.

The CDR3 DNA sequence: TGTGCCACTAGCCTTGTCGGCAGCTCCTACGAGCAGTACTTC. Its translation is CATSLVGSSYEQYF. The J gene is TRBJ2-7, the V gene TRBV11-2, with D maybe TRBD2 (5 bases). CDR1 and CDR2 (germline): SGHAT, FQNNGV. The CDR3 spans 14 residues. Trimming stripped 10 bases from V and 0 bases from J, with 16 bases between.